This note documents a single TCR beta chain sequence. What antigen it recognizes has not been identified. No base-level quality is on record; no much larger clone is a single base apart. These data belong to a study of blood T cell repertoires in COVID-19 (TCRdb year 2020). Some background on the complete study: The collaborator samples originated in the United States, Italy and Spain and spanned the acute and convalescent phases of COVID-19. The material from the prospective study consisted of cDNA or gDNA derived from T cells, B-cell-depleted T cells, or PBMCs. Subjects who had been exposed to COVID-19, were actively infected with it, or had recovered from it provided the deeply sampled blood TCRbeta repertoires that made up the dataset. The repertoires were made available in a free public database intended to serve as a resource for research on the immune response to SARS-CoV-2. Samples were obtained from the ongoing ImmuneRACE study (first 160 participants) and from over 1,000 subjects provided by 6 global collaborators. A de-identified subject ID, COVID-19 status, age in years and sex were almost always included in the sample metadata. HLA class I and class II types, where available, came from metadata supplied by the sample provider rather than from assay-based typing. What the work shows at the level of the full study, not this receptor alone: Clinical and demographic metadata were provided uncurated, with the amount varying by source and participant.

Collaborating institutions collected whole blood in K2EDTA tubes following their own protocols. Collaborator samples were shipped for TCRbeta analysis as frozen whole blood, isolated PBMCs, or DNA extracted from either sample type. From the cysteine through the phenylalanine, the CDR3 covers 15 amino acids. Left in the record is the CDR3 DNA by itself, 45 bases read in frame from the first base. Per the germline V gene, MNHEY is the CDR1 and SVGAGI is the CDR2. V is clipped by 2 bases and J by 0 bases, and the sequence between their germline boundaries is 10 bases long. TCRbeta CDR3 regions were amplified from genomic DNA using the immunoSEQ Assay, a bias-controlled multiplex PCR. Per the source publication's procedure: Nucleated cell counts per sample were estimated from amplification of reference gene primers within the assay. To quantify the absolute abundance of each unique TCRbeta CDR3 rearrangement, sequence reads were collapsed and filtered. For each sample, productive Simpson clonality was calculated as the square root of Simpson's diversity index across productive rearrangements. Imported from immuneACCESS, the table was reduced by TCRdb to in-frame sequences with V and J called. These copies leave out some clones; in studies compared against another copy, an unresolved V gene accounts for under half, and the cause of the remainder is not known. V and J calls and clone size are as listed in that table; D and trimming were resolved from the DNA. The sample table shows roughly 250,000 clones, and about 90% are seen once. The top ten clonotypes cover approximately 4% of the sample.

The sample was peripheral blood. This receptor chain uses TRBV6-5 and TRBJ2-5, and TRBD2 may be the D gene, going by 6 matching bases. The origin of this receptor is a woman in her 40s with acute or convalescent COVID-19. The CDR3 in this case is CASSYGAGHQETQYF. At the DNA level, the sequence is TGTGCCAGCAGTTACGGGGCGGGGCACCAAGAGACCCAGTACTTC.